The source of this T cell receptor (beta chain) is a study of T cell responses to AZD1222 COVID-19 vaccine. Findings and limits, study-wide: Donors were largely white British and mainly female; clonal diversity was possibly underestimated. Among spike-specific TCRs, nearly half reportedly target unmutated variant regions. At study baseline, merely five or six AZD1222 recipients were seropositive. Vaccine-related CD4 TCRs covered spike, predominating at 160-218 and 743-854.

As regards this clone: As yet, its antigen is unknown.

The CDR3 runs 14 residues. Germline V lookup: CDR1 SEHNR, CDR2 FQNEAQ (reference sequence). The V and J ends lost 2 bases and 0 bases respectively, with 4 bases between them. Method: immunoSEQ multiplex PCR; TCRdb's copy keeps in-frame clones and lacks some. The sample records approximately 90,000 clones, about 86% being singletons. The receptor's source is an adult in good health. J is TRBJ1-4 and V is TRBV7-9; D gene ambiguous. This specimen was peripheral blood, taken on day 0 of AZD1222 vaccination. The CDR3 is CASSLSSTNEKLFF. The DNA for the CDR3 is TGTGCCAGCAGCTTATCCTCAACTAATGAAAAACTGTTTTTT.